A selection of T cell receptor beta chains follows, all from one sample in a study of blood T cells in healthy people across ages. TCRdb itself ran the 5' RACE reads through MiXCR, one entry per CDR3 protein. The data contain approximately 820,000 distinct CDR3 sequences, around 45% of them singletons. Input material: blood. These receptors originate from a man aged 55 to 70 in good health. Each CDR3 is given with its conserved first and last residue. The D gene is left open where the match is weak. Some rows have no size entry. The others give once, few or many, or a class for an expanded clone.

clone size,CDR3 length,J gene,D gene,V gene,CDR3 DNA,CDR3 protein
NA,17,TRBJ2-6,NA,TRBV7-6,TGTGCCAGCAGCCTGACAGTGACGAGCTCTGGGGCCAACGTCCTGACTTTC,CASSLTVTSSGANVLTF
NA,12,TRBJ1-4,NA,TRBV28,TGTGCCAGCAGTTTACTTAATGAAAAACTGTTTTTT,CASSLLNEKLFF
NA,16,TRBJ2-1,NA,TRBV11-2,TGTGCCAGCAGCTTATGGGAGGGCAGGGGCTACAATGAGCAGTTCTTC,CASSLWEGRGYNEQFF
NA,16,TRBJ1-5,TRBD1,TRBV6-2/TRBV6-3,TGTGCCAGCACCTCAAGGCGACAGGGACGCAATCAGCCCCAGCATTTT,CASTSRRQGRNQPQHF
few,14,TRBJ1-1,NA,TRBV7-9,TGTGCCAGCAGCTTAAGGGGCACGAACACTGAAGCTTTCTTT,CASSLRGTNTEAFF
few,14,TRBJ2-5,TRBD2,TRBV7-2,TGTGCCAGCAGCCCAGCGGGGATCCAAGAGACCCAGTACTTC,CASSPAGIQETQYF
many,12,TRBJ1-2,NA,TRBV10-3,TGTGCCATCAGTGAGGGGAATTATGGCTACACCTTC,CAISEGNYGYTF
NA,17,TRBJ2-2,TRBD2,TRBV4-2,TGTGCCAGCAGCCAAGTCGGGGGAGGGATAAGCACCGGGGAGCTGTTTTTT,CASSQVGGGISTGELFF
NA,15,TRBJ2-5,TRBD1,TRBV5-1,TGCGCCAGCAGCGAGACAGGGGGCTTTTACAATGAGCAGTACTTC,CASSETGGFYNEQYF
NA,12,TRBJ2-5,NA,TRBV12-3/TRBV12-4,TGTGCCAGCAGCCCAGCCGCGGAGACCCAGTACTTC,CASSPAAETQYF
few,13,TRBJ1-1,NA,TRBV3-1,TGTGCCAGCAGCTCAACCGGCTACACTGAAGCTTTCTTT,CASSSTGYTEAFF
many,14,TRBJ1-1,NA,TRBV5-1,TGCGCCAGCAGCTTGGGCGGCGTGAACACTGAAGCTTTCTTT,CASSLGGVNTEAFF
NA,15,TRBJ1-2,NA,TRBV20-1,TGCAGTGCTAGAGATGTCGGGACAACTAACTATGGCTACACCTTC,CSARDVGTTNYGYTF
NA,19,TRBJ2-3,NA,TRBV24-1,TGTGCCACCAGTGATTTCTCCCTCGGCAGTGTCTCTAGCACAGATACGCAGTATTTT,CATSDFSLGSVSSTDTQYF
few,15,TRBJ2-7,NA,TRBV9,TGTGCCAGCAGCTTTCGACAGGAAACATCCTACGAGCAGTACTTC,CASSFRQETSYEQYF
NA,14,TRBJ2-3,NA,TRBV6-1,TGTGCCAGCAGTGGAGAAAAATCCACAGATACGCAGTATTTT,CASSGEKSTDTQYF
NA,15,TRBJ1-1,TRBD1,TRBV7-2,TGTGCCAGCAGCTCCCAGACAGGGATGAACACTGGAGCTTTCTTT,CASSSQTGMNTGAFF
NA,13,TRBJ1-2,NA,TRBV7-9,TGTGCCAGCACCGAAACGGACAGAGATGGCTACACCTTC,CASTETDRDGYTF
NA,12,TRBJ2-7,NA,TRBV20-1,TGCAGTGTTAGGGGCCTTATCTGCGAGCAGTACTTC,CSVRGLICEQYF
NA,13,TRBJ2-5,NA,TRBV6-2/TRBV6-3,TGTGCCAGCAGGACTACAGGGACCTTGGAGCAGTACTTC,CASRTTGTLEQYF
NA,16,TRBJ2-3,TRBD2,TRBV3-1,TGTGCCAGCAGCCGGCGGGGGGAAGTGAGCACAGATACGCAGTATTTT,CASSRRGEVSTDTQYF
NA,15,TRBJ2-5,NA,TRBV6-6,TGTCCCAGCAGTTACCGAGACAGTGTTCAAGAGACCCAGTACTTC,CPSSYRDSVQETQYF
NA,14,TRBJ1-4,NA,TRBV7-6,TGTGCCAGCAGCCGGTGGTCAACTAATGAAAAACTGTTTTTT,CASSRWSTNEKLFF
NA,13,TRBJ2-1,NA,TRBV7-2,TGTGCCAGCAGTCGGTTTTCCTACAATGAGCAGTTCTTC,CASSRFSYNEQFF
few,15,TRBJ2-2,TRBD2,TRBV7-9,TGTGCCAGCAGCTTTCTAGCGGGGGCGACCGGGGAGCTGTTTTTT,CASSFLAGATGELFF
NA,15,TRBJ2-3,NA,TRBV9,TGTGCCAGCAGCGTGCAACCGGACGGGCCAGATACGCAGTATTTT,CASSVQPDGPDTQYF
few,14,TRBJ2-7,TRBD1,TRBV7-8,TGTGCCAGCAGCTTACTGGACAGGATCTACGAGCAGTACTTC,CASSLLDRIYEQYF
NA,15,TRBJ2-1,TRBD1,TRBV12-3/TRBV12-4,TGTGCCAGCAGTTTAAGGACAGGGGGGCGTAATGAGCAGTTCTTC,CASSLRTGGRNEQFF
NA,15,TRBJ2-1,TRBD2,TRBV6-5,TGTGCCAGCAGTCATCAGGCTAGCGGGGGGAGTGAGCAGTTCTTC,CASSHQASGGSEQFF
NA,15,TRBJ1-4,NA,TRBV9,TGTGCCAGCAGCCCCCTTAGCAGGGAAGCGGAAAAACTGTTTTTT,CASSPLSREAEKLFF
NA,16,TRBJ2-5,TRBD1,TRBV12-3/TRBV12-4,TGTGCCAGCAGACCGACAGGGGGGCAGCAGGGGGAGACCCAGTACTTC,CASRPTGGQQGETQYF
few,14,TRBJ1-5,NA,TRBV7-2,TGTGCCAGCAGCCGAACAGGAGTCCCGGCGAGCCAGCATTTT,CASSRTGVPASQHF
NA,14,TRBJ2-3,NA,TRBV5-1,TGCGCCAGCACCCTCGGGGGTAGCACAGATACGCAGTATTTT,CASTLGGSTDTQYF
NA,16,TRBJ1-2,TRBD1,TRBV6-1,TGTGCCAGCAGTGAAGAAGGGGGGACAGGGAGATATGGCTACACCTTC,CASSEEGGTGRYGYTF
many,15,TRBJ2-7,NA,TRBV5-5,TGTGCCAGCAGCTTGGCCCCGTACGATCCCTACGAGCAGTACTTC,CASSLAPYDPYEQYF
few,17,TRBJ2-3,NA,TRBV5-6,TGTGCCAGCAGCTTACGCGGGCCCCACCCCCCCACAGATACGCAGTATTTT,CASSLRGPHPPTDTQYF
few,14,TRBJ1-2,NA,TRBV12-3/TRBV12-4,TGTGCCAGCAGCCGCGTCCAGGGGTTTGGCGGCTACACCTTC,CASSRVQGFGGYTF
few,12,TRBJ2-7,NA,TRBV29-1,TGCAGCGTACAGAAATCCTATTGCGAGCAGTACTTC,CSVQKSYCEQYF